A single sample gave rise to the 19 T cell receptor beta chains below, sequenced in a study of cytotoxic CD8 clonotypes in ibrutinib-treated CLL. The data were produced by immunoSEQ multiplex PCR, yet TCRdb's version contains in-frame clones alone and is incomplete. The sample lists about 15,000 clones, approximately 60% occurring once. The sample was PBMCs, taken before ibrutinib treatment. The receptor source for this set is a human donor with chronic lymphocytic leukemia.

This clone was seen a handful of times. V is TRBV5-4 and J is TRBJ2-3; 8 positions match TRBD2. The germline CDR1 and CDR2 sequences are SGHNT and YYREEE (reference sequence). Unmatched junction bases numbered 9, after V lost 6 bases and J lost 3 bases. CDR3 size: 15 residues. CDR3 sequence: CASTSRGGGTDTQYF. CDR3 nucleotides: TGTGCCAGCACCTCCCGAGGCGGGGGGACAGATACGCAGTATTTT.

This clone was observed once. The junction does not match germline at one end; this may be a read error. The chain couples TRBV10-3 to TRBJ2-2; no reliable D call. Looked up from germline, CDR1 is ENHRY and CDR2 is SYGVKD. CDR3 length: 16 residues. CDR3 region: CASSYDPFDYTGELFF. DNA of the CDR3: TGTGCCAGCAGTTACGATCCCTTCGACTACACCGGGGAGCTGTTTTTT.

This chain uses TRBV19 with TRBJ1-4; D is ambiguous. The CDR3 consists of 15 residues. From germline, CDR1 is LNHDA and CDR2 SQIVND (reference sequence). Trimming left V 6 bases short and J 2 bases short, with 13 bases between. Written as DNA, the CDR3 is TGTGCCAGTAGCAATACCCAGGAGACTAATGAAAAACTGTTTTTT. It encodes CASSNTQETNEKLFF.

The CDR3, as DNA: TGTGCCAGCAGCCTTCGCGGACAGGGTGGAAACACCATATATTTT. Amino acid sequence: CASSLRGQGGNTIYF. V usage is TRBV11-2 and J usage is TRBJ1-3; TRBD1 matches 8 bases. Unmatched junction bases numbered 6, after V lost 5 bases and J lost 3 bases. Looked up from germline, CDR1 is SGHAT and CDR2 is FQNNGV. This CDR3 contains 15 residues.

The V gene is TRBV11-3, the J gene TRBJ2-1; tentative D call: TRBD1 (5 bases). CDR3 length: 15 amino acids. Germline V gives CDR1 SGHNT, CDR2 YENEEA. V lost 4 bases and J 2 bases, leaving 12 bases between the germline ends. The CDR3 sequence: CASSYGQTPYNEQFF. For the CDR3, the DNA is TGTGCCAGCAGCTACGGACAAACCCCCTACAATGAGCAGTTCTTC.

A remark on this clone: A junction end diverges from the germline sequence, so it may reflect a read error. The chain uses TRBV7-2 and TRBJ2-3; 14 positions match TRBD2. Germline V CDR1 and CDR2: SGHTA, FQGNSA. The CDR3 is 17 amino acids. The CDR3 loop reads CASSFRGTSGSIDTQYF. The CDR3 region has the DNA TGTGCCAGCAGCTTTAGGGGGACTAGCGGGAGCATAGATACGCAGTATTTT.

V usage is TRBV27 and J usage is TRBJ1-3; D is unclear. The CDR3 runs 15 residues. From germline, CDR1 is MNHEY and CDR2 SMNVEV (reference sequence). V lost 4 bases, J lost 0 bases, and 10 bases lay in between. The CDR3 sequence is CASSSPRGSGNTIYF. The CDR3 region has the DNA TGTGCCAGCAGTTCTCCTCGGGGCTCTGGAAACACCATATATTTT.

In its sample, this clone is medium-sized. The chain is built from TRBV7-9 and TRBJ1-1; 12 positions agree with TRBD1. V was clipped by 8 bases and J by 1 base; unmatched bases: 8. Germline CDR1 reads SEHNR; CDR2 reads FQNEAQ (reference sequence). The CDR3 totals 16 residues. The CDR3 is CASQGTGGRRNTEAFF. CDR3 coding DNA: TGTGCCAGCCAGGGGACAGGGGGCAGGAGGAACACTGAAGCTTTCTTT.

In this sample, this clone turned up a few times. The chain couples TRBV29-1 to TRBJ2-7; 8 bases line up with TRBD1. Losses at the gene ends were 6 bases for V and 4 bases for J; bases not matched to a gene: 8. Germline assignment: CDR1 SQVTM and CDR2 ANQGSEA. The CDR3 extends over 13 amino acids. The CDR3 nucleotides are TGCAGCGTCATTGGACAGGGTTTGTACGAGCAGTACTTC. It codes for CSVIGQGLYEQYF.

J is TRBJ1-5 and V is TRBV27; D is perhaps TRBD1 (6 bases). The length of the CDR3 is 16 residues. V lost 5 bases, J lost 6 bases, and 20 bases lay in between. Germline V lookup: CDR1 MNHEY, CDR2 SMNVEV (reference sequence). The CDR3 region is CASSPSRGASGQPQHF. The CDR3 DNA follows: TGTGCCAGCAGTCCAAGTAGGGGGGCATCTGGTCAGCCCCAGCATTTT.

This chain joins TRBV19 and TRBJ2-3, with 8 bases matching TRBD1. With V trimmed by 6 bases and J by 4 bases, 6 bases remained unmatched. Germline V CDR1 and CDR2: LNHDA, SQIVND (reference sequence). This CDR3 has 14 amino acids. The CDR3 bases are TGTGCCAGTAGGGAAAGGACAGGGTCAGATACGCAGTATTTT. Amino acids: CASRERTGSDTQYF.

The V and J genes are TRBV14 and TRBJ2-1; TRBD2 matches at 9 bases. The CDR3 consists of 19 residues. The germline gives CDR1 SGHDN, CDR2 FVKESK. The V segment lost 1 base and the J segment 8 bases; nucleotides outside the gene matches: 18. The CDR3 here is CASSQVGGLREGQDHEQFF. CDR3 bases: TGTGCCAGCAGCCAAGTGGGAGGGCTGCGGGAGGGCCAGGACCATGAGCAGTTCTTC.

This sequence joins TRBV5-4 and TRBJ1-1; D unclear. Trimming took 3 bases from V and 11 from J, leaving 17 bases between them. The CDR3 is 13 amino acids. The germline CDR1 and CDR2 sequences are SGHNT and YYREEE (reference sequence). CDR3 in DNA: TGTGCCAGCAGCTCAGGACCCGTGATGCAGGCTTTCTTT. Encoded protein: CASSSGPVMQAFF.

The CDR3 is CASSPGLNNSPLHF. The CDR3 DNA sequence: TGTGCCAGCAGTCCGGGCCTTAATAATTCACCCCTCCACTTT. V gene TRBV27 combines with J gene TRBJ1-6, with D unresolved. V was trimmed by 5 bases and J by 5 bases, leaving 10 bases between them. This CDR3 comprises 14 residues. Germline CDR1 MNHEY, CDR2 SMNVEV (reference sequence).

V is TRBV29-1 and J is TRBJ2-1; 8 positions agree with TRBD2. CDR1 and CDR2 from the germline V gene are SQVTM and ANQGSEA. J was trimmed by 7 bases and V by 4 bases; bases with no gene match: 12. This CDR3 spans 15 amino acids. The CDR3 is CSVVLPGGHWNEQFF. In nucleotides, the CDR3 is TGCAGCGTTGTGTTACCGGGAGGGCACTGGAATGAGCAGTTCTTC.

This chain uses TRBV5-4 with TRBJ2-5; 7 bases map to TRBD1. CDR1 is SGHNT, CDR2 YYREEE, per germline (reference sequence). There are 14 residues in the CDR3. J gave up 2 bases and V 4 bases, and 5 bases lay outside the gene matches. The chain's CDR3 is CASSPGTAQETQYF. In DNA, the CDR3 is TGTGCCAGCAGCCCGGGGACAGCTCAAGAGACCCAGTACTTC.

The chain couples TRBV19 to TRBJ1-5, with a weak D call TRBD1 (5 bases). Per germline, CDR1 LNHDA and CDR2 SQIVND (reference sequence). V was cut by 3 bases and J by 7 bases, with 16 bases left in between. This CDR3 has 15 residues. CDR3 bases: TGTGCCAGTAGTATGCAAGAGGGACGAAGCCAGCCCCAGCATTTT. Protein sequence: CASSMQEGRSQPQHF. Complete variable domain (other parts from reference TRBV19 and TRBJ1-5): DGGITQSPKYLFRKEGQNVTLSCEQNLNHDAMYWYRQDPGQGLRLIYYSQIVNDFQKGDIAEGYSVSREKKESFPLTVTSAQKNPTAFYLCASSMQEGRSQPQHFGDGTRLSIL.

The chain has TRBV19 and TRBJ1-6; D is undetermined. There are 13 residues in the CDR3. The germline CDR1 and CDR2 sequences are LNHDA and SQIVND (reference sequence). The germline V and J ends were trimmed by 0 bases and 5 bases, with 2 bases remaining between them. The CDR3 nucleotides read TGTGCCAGTAGTATAGAAAATAATTCACCCCTCCACTTT. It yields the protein CASSIENNSPLHF. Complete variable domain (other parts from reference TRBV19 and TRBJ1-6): DGGITQSPKYLFRKEGQNVTLSCEQNLNHDAMYWYRQDPGQGLRLIYYSQIVNDFQKGDIAEGYSVSREKKESFPLTVTSAQKNPTAFYLCASSIENNSPLHFGNGTRLTVT.

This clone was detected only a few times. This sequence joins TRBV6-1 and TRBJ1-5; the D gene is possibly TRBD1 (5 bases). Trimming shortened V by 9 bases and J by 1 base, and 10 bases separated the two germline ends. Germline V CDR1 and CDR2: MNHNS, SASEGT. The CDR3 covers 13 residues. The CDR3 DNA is TGTGCCAGTAAGTGGGGGAGCAATCAGCCCCAGCATTTT. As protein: CASKWGSNQPQHF.